This T cell receptor beta chain was sequenced in a study of blood T cell repertoires in COVID-19 (TCRdb year 2020). Looking at the study overall: Collaborator samples came from the United States, Italy and Spain and covered acute and convalescent phases of COVID-19. The material from the prospective study consisted of cDNA or gDNA derived from T cells, B-cell-depleted T cells, or PBMCs. The dataset comprised deeply sampled blood TCRbeta repertoires from subjects exposed to, actively infected with, or recovered from COVID-19. The repertoires were released in a freely available public database intended as a resource for research on the immune response to SARS-CoV-2. The samples were drawn from two sources: the first 160 participants of the ongoing ImmuneRACE study, and over 950 subjects contributed by 6 global collaborators. Sample metadata almost always included a de-identified subject ID, COVID-19 status, age in years and sex. Where available, HLA class I and class II types were taken from metadata supplied by the sample provider and were not determined by assay-based typing. What the research found in general, with its limitations: The quantity of clinical and demographic metadata differed by source and by participant and was supplied without curation.

TCRbeta CDR3 regions were amplified from genomic DNA using the immunoSEQ Assay, a bias-controlled multiplex PCR. The study's processing was this. Within the assay, amplification of reference gene primers was used to estimate how many nucleated cells each sample contained. Sequence reads were collapsed and filtered to measure the absolute abundance of every unique TCRbeta CDR3 rearrangement. For each sample, productive Simpson clonality was calculated as the square root of Simpson's diversity index across productive rearrangements. This is the immuneACCESS table as TCRdb keeps it, with only in-frame sequences that have V and J called. A part of the clones is gone; compared with another copy, unresolved V genes explain less than half, and the rest is unexplained. Clonal size and the V and J genes are those of that table, whereas D and trimming came from the DNA. This sample lists 110,000 to 150,000 clones; roughly 83% were detected once. The ten most abundant clones make up more than 8.5% of the sample.

In the prospective study, participants were roughly 18 to 100 years old, resided in fewer than 25 geographic areas of the United States, and were enrolled through a virtual design. To assign participants to cohorts, the prospective study relied on clinical history that participants themselves reported in a screening survey and a study questionnaire. Recovered participants in ImmuneRACE Cohort 3 were defined as having two consecutive negative NP/OP PCR tests, clearance from a healthcare professional, or resolution of symptoms. In the prospective study, whole blood, serum and a nasopharyngeal or oropharyngeal swab were collected from each participant by mobile phlebotomists. Participants in the prospective study had the option to provide additional blood draws and questionnaires over a roughly two-month period. Prospective study blood samples were shipped either frozen or at room temperature before DNA extraction.

On this clone itself: Its antigen is unknown. It has no much larger one-base neighbor in the sample; base qualities were not kept.

The germline V gene encodes CDR1 MNHNY and CDR2 SVGAGI (reference sequence). The CDR3 covers 18 residues, taking in both the cysteine and the phenylalanine. CDR3 DNA is the only sequence kept; it has 54 bases, read in frame from the first base. Trimming takes 5 bases off V and 7 bases off J; junction bases not matched to a gene: 14. Sequencing was carried out using PBMCs or T cells enriched from blood (not recorded which). The chain employs TRBV6-6 and TRBJ1-6; a stretch of 10 junction bases matches TRBD1. The receptor's source is a man in his forties or fifties who had recovered from COVID-19. The CDR3 protein is CASSQPTGGPSTNSPLHF. The nucleotide sequence is given as TGTGCCAGCAGTCAACCGACAGGGGGCCCTTCAACGAATTCACCCCTCCACTTT.